The entry below describes one T cell receptor beta chain. No antigen is known for it. Base qualities are missing; no much larger clone stands one base away. The sample originates from a study of OX40 agonist ivuxolimab in advanced cancers. About the full investigation: Ivuxolimab, which targeted the costimulatory receptor OX40 (CD134), was an agonistic, fully human IgG2 monoclonal antibody. Intravenous ivuxolimab was administered to patients every 2 weeks at six dose levels: 0.01, 0.1, 0.3, 1.5, 3 and 10 mg/kg. Among the roughly 52 dose-escalation patients, around 19 had hepatocellular carcinoma, approximately 15 melanoma, 9 renal cell carcinoma and 9 head and neck cancer. In the dose-escalation cohort, 82.7% of patients were male, and the mean age was approximately 60 years, with a range of about 23 to 90. Patients were allowed to have had prior anti-PD-1, anti-PD-L1 or anti-CTLA-4 therapy, and 40% of the dose-escalation patients had previously received checkpoint inhibitors. Partial responses occurred in three dose-escalation patients, of whom one had hepatocellular carcinoma and two had cutaneous melanoma. The point of sequencing TCRbeta in the periphery was to test whether ivuxolimab changed TCR sequence diversity and drove clonal T-cell expansion. The paper reports the monotherapy dose-escalation portion (N of about 50 patients) of the phase I ivuxolimab trial.

Genomic DNA was extracted from sorted cells for sequencing of the TCRbeta CDR3 region. The immunoSEQ Assay was used for sequencing of TCRbeta CDR3 regions. This is the immuneACCESS table as TCRdb keeps it, with only in-frame sequences that have V and J called. A part of the clones is gone; compared with another copy, unresolved V genes explain less than half, and the rest is unexplained. The sample has over 30,000 clones on record, roughly 90% of them singletons. The ten largest clonotypes hold 35% to 45% of the sample. Points the paper makes about the study in general: On average, CD8+ T cells showed more expanded clones than CD4+ T cells after ivuxolimab. In partial responders in the 0.1-3.0 mg/kg groups, normalized peripheral clonal expansion was found to be among the lowest, especially among CD8+ T cells. Low levels of normalized T-cell clonal expansion were also seen in some patients who did not respond. The antigen specificity of the peripheral T cells that underwent clonal expansion was not determined. At doses from 0.1 to 3.0 mg/kg, clonal expansion was seen in both CD4+ and CD8+ blood T cells between baseline and week 6.

The germline V gene (reference sequence) specifies SEHNR as CDR1 and FQNEAQ as CDR2. The CDR3 sequence holds 16 residues, the cysteine and phenylalanine included. Just the 48-base CDR3 DNA is kept, in frame starting at base 1. Trimming leaves V shorter by 0 bases and J shorter by 3 bases, with the junction holding 8 bases beyond the gene matches. Patients with autoimmune disease history or receiving systemic immunosuppression were excluded from the trial. In every dose cohort, peripheral blood was drawn for TCR sequencing at baseline, cycle 4 day 1, and cycle 7 day 1. The samples were taken from a phase I, first-in-human, multicenter, open-label dose-escalation trial of ivuxolimab. The trial enrolled adults with locally advanced or metastatic head and neck squamous cell, hepatocellular, melanoma or renal cell carcinoma. Before TCR sequencing, CD4+ T cells and CD8+ T cells were sorted from peripheral blood as separate populations.

The material sequenced was CD4+ or CD8+ T cells sorted from blood, taken in a trial of the OX40 agonist ivuxolimab. This receptor was identified in an adult with an advanced solid tumor such as melanoma, head and neck, liver or kidney cancer. The sequence is built from TRBV7-9 and TRBJ2-7; TRBD2 lines up with 7 middle nucleotides. The DNA sequence is TGTGCCAGCAGCTTAGCTGTCCGGGAGGCCTACTACGAGCAGTACTTC. Translated, it gives CASSLAVREAYYEQYF. With the portions outside the CDR3 filled from the reference TRBV7-9 and TRBJ2-7 genes, the complete variable region becomes DTGVSQNPRHKITKRGQNVTFRCDPISEHNRLYWYRQTLGQGPEFLTYFQNEAQLEKSRLLSDRFSAERPKGSFSTLEIQRTEQGDSAMYLCASSLAVREAYYEQYFGPGTRLTVT.